This TCR beta chain was documented in a study of early T cells in non-severe SARS-CoV-2 infection. Points from the study as a whole: Private and CD4 specificities were missed by VDJdb matching, skewed to anti-spike CD8.

V lost 7 bases to trimming and J lost 4 bases; unmatched junction nucleotides: 12. Germline V gene sequence: CDR1 SQVTM, CDR2 ANQGSEA. CDR3 length equals 14 residues. TCRdb reprocessed the 5' RACE reads with MiXCR, giving one entry per CDR3 protein. Of approximately 31,000 distinct CDR3 sequences listed, roughly 5% are singletons. This clonotype was recorded at least ten times. What it binds is not known. The TCR sequence derives from an adult who was a healthcare worker with PCR-confirmed SARS-CoV-2 infection or an uninfected control (not recorded which). Input material: whole blood. The rearrangement links TRBV29-1 to TRBJ2-5, with 7 bases fitting TRBD1. The CDR3 sequence: CSARRQGPSETQYF. The DNA for the CDR3 is TGCAGCGCCCGGCGACAGGGCCCTTCAGAGACCCAGTACTTC.